Detailed here is one T cell receptor beta chain. Its matching antigen is unknown. Some clones are missing from TCRdb's copy, which holds only in-frame ones; the method was immunoSEQ multiplex PCR. Here the sample spans about 1,500 clones, 20% to 30% being singletons. The germline V gene encodes CDR1 SGHNT and CDR2 YENEEA. The CDR3 covers 17 residues. The V gene lost 0 bases and the J gene lost 3 bases, with 15 bases spanning the gap. This entry is derived from a study of T cells in localized non-small cell lung cancer. Overall study results and limits: Within adjacent lung there appeared a median around 57 of the top 100 tumor clones. Uninvolved adjacent lung, not tumor, had the highest T cell clonality. Elevated circulating T cell density in blood was associated with longer overall survival.

Specimen: lung tumor tissue, collected before any cancer treatment. This receptor was obtained from a woman aged 35 to 69 with stage II lung adenocarcinoma. The chain links TRBV11-3 to TRBJ1-5; TRBD1 is a possible D gene (5 bases). CDR3 amino acids: CASSLEVFSGNNQPQHF. The CDR3 DNA is TGTGCCAGCAGCTTAGAGGTTTTCTCAGGGAACAATCAGCCCCAGCATTTT. The complete variable domain, with remaining parts taken from reference TRBV11-3 and TRBJ1-5, reads EAGVVQSPRYKIIEKKQPVAFWCNPISGHNTLYWYLQNLGQGPELLIRYENEEAVDDSQLPKDRFSAERLKGVDSTLKIQPAELGDSAVYLCASSLEVFSGNNQPQHFGDGTRLSIL.